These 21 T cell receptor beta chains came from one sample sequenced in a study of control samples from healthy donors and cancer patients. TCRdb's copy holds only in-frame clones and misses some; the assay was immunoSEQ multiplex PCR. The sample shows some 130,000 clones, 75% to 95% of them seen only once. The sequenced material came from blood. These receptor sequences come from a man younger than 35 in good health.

In DNA, the CDR3 is TGTGCCTGGAGTTTAATTAATCAGCCCCAGCATTTT. Residues: CAWSLINQPQHF. The chain joins TRBV30 to TRBJ1-5; D unclear. The CDR3 contains 12 residues. V was clipped by 2 bases and J by 4 bases, with 6 bases between them. Germline V gives CDR1 GTSNPN, CDR2 SVGIG (reference sequence).

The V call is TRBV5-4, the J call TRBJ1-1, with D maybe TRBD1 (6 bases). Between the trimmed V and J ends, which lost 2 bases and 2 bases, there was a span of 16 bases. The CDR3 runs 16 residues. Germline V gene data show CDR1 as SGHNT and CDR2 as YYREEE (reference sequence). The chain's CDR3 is CASSFQSGTPNTEAFF. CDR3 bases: TGTGCCAGCAGCTTCCAGAGTGGGACACCTAACACTGAAGCTTTCTTT.

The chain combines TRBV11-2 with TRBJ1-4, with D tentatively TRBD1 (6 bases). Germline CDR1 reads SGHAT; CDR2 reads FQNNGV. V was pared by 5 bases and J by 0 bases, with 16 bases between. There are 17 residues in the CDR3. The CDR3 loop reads CASSPRGQSATNEKLFF. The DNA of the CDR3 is TGTGCCAGCAGCCCTCGCGGACAGAGTGCAACTAATGAAAAACTGTTTTTT.

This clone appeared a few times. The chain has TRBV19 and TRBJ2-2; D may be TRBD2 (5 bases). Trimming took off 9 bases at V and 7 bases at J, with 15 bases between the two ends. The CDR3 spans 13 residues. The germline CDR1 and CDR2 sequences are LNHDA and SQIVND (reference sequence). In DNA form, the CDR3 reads TGTGCCAGCACACTGAGGGCCGGCGGGGAGCTGTTTTTT. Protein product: CASTLRAGGELFF.

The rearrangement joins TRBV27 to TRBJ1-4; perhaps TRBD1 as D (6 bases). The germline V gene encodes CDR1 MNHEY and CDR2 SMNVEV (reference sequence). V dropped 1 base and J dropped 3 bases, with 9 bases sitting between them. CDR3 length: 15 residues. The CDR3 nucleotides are TGTGCCAGCAGTTTATTGGAGGGGGCTAATGAAAAACTGTTTTTT. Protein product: CASSLLEGANEKLFF.

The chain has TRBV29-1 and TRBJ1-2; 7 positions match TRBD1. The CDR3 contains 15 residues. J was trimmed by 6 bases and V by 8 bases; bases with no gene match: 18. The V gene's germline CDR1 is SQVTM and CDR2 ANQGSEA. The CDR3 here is CSLRRDSRTGDGYTF. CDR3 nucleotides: TGCAGCCTAAGACGGGACAGTCGGACCGGGGATGGCTACACCTTC.

The CDR3 spells CASSSPSGSYNEQFF. The CDR3 nucleotides read TGTGCCAGCAGCTCCCCCAGCGGCTCCTACAATGAGCAGTTCTTC. The chain uses TRBV7-2 and TRBJ2-1, with a weak D call TRBD2 (5 bases). Per germline, CDR1 SGHTA and CDR2 FQGNSA. Trimming removed 4 bases from V and 0 bases from J, with 10 bases in between. The CDR3 sequence is 15 residues long.

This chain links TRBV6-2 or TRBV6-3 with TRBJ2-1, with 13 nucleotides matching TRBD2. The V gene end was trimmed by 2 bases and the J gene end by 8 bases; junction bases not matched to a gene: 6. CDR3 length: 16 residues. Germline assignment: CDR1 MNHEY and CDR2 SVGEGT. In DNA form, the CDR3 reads TGTGCCAGCAGTTACCCGGGACTAGCGGGATTCGATGAGCAGTTCTTC. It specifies CASSYPGLAGFDEQFF.

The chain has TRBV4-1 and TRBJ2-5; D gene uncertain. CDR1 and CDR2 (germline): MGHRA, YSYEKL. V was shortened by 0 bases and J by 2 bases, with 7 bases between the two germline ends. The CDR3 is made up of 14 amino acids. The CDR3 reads CASSQDGIQETQYF. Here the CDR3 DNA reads TGCGCCAGCAGCCAAGATGGGATACAAGAGACCCAGTACTTC.

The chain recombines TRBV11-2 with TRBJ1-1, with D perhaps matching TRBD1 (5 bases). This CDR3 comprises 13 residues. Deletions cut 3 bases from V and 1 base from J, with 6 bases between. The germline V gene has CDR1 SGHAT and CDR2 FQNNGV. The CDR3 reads CASSLTENTEAFF. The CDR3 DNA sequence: TGTGCCAGCAGCTTGACAGAGAACACTGAAGCTTTCTTT. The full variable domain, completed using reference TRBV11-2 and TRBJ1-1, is EAGVAQSPRYKIIEKRQSVAFWCNPISGHATLYWYQQILGQGPKLLIQFQNNGVVDDSQLPKDRFSAERLKGVDSTLKIQPAKLEDSAVYLCASSLTENTEAFFGQGTRLTVV.

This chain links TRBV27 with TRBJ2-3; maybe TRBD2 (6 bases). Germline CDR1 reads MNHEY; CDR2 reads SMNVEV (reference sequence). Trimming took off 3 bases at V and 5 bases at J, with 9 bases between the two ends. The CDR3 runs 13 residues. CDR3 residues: CASSFGGGDTQYF. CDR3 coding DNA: TGTGCCAGCAGTTTTGGGGGAGGAGATACGCAGTATTTT.

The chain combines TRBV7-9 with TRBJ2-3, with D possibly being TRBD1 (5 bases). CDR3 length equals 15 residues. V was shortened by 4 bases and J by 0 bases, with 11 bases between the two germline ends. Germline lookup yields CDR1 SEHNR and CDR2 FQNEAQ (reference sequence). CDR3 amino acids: CASSYLSGSTDTQYF. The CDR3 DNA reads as TGTGCCAGCAGCTATTTGTCAGGGAGCACAGATACGCAGTATTTT.

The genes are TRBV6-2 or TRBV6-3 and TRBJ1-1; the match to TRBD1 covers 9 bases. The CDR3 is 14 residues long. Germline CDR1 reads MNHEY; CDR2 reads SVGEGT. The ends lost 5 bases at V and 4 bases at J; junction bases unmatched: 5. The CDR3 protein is CASSRTGEGTEAFF. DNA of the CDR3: TGTGCCAGCAGTCGGACAGGGGAGGGCACTGAAGCTTTCTTT.

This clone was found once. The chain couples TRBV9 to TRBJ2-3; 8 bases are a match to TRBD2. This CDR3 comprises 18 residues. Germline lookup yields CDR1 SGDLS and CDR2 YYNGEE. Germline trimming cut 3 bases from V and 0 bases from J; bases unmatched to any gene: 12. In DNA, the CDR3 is TGTGCCAGCAGCGGATCTAGCGGGTGGTTTTCTAGCACAGATACGCAGTATTTT. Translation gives CASSGSSGWFSSTDTQYF.

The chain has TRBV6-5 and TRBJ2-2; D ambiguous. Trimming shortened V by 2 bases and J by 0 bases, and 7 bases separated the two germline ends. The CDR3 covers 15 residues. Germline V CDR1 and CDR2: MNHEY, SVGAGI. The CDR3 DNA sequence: TGTGCCAGCAGTTACGTCTCTCCGAACACCGGGGAGCTGTTTTTT. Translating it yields CASSYVSPNTGELFF.

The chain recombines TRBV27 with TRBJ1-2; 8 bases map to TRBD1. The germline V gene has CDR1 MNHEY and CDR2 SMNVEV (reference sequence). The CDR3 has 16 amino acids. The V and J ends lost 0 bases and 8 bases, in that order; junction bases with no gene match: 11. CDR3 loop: CASSLSTPTGAKGYTF. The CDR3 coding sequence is TGTGCCAGCAGTTTATCGACTCCGACAGGGGCCAAAGGCTACACCTTC.

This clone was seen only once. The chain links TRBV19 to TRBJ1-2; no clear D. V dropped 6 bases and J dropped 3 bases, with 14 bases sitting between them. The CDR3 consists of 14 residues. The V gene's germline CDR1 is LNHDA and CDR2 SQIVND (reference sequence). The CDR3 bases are TGTGCCAGTAGGAGGGAAATAGGTGACTATGGCTACACCTTC. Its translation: CASRREIGDYGYTF.

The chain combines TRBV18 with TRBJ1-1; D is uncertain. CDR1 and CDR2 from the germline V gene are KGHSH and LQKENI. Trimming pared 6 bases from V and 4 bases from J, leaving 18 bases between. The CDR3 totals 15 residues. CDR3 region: CASSPDGLGGTEAFF. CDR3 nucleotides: TGTGCCAGCTCCCCAGACGGACTGGGTGGCACTGAAGCTTTCTTT.

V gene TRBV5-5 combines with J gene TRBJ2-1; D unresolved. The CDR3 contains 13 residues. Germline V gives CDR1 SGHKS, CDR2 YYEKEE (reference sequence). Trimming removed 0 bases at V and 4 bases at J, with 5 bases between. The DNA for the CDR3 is TGTGCCAGCAGCTTGGCACTGTACAATGAGCAGTTCTTC. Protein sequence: CASSLALYNEQFF.

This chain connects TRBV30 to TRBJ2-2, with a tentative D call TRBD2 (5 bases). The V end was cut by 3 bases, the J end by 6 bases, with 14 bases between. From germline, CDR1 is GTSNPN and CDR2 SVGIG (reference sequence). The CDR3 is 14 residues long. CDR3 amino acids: CAWRPLAVSGELFF. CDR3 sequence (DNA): TGTGCCTGGAGGCCCCTAGCTGTTTCCGGGGAGCTGTTTTTT.

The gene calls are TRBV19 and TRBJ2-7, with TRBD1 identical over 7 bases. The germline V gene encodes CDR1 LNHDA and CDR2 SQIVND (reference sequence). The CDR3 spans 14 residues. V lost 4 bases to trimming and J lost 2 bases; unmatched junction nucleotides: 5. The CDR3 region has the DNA TGTGCCAGTAGTACCCCGCAGGGGGCCTACGAGCAGTACTTC. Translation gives CASSTPQGAYEQYF.